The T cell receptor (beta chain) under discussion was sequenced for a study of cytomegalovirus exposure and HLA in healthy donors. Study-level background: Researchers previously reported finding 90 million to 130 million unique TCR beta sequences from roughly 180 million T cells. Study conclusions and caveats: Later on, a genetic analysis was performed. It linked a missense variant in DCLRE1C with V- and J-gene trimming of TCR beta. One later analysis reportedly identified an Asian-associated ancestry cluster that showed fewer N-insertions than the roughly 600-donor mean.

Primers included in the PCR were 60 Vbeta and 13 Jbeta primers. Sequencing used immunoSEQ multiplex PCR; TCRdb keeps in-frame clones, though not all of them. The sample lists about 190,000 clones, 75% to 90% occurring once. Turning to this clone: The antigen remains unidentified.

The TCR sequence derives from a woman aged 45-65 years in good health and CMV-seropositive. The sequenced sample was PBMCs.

The DNA of the CDR3 is TGTGCCAGCGCGAGGGGACTAAACACAGATACGCAGTATTTT. This translates into CASARGLNTDTQYF. The chain uses TRBV7-3 and TRBJ2-3; 7 positions match TRBD2. Germline V gene lookup returns CDR1 SGHTA and CDR2 FQGTGA. The J segment lost 2 bases and the V segment lost 8 bases, leaving 7 bases of the junction unmatched. The CDR3 is 14 residues long.